This TCR beta chain is from a study of cytomegalovirus exposure and HLA in healthy donors. Whole-study results and caveats: Among TCR sequences, most were rare, though some public TCRs appeared in many donors. Listed as cytomegalovirus-associated were roughly 180 TCR beta chains. Confirmation was obtained in vitro that three CMV-associated chains are specific for CMV antigens.

Germline V CDR1 and CDR2: SGHDT, YYEEEE. The CDR3 has 12 residues. V lost 2 bases and J 3 bases, leaving 5 bases between the germline ends. This clone was observed a handful of times. Antigen specificity is unknown. The table came from immunoSEQ multiplex PCR; TCRdb's copy has only in-frame clones and leaves some out. In the table there are some 140,000 clones, around 83% of which are singletons. This sequence was found in a human donor in good health. This chain uses TRBV5-6 with TRBJ1-1; D remains ambiguous. Source material: PBMCs. CDR3 in amino acids: CASSLEDTEAFF. The CDR3 DNA is TGTGCCAGCAGCTTAGAGGACACTGAAGCTTTCTTT. Full variable domain (outside the CDR3, taken from reference TRBV5-6 and TRBJ1-1): DAGVTQSPTHLIKTRGQQVTLRCSPKSGHDTVSWYQQALGQGPQFIFQYYEEEERQRGNFPDRFSGHQFPNYSSELNVNALLLGDSALYLCASSLEDTEAFFGQGTRLTVV.